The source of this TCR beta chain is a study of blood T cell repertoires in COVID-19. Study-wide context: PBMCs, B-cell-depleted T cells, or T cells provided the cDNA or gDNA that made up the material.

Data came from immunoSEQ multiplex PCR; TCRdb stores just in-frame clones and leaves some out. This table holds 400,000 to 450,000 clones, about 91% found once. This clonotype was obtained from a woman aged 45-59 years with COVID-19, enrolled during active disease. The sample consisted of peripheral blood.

The CDR3 DNA is TGCGCCAGCAGCTTGACCGGGACAGGGGGCTACGAGCAGTACTTC. Its protein is CASSLTGTGGYEQYF. The rearrangement links TRBV5-1 to TRBJ2-7; 11 nucleotides line up with TRBD1. Germline CDR1 reads SGHRS; CDR2 reads YFSETQ. The CDR3 has 15 residues. Losses at the gene ends were 1 base for V and 3 bases for J; bases not matched to a gene: 3.